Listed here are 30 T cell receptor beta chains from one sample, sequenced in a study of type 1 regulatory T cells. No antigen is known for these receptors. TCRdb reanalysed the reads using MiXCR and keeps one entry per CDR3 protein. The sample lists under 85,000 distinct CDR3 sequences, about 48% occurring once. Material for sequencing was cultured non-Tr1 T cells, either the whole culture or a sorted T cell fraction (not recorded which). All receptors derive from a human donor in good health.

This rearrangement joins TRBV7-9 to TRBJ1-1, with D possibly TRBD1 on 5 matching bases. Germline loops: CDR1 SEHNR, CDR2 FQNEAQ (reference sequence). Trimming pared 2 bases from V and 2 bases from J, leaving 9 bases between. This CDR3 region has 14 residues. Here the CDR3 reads CASSLPTGNTEAFF. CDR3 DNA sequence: TGTGCCAGCAGCTTACCCACAGGAAACACTGAAGCTTTCTTT.

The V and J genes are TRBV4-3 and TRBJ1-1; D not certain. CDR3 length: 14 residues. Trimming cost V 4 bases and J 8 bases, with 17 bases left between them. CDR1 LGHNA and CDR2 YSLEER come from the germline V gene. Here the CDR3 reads CASSPHSGAKEAFF. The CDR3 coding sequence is TGCGCCAGCAGCCCTCACAGCGGTGCCAAAGAAGCTTTCTTT.

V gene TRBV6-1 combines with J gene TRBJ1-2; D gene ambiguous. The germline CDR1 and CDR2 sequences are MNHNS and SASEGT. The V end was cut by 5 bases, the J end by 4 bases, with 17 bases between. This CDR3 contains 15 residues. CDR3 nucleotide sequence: TGTGCCAGCAGTACCCGGAGGCCTCCGGGCTATGGCTACACCTTC. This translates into CASSTRRPPGYGYTF.

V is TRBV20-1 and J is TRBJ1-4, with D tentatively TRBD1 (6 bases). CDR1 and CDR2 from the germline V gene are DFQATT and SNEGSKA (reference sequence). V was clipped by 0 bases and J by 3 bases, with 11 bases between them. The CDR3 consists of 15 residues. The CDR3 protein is CSAREWGRSNEKLFF. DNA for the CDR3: TGCAGTGCTAGAGAATGGGGGCGGTCTAATGAAAAACTGTTTTTT.

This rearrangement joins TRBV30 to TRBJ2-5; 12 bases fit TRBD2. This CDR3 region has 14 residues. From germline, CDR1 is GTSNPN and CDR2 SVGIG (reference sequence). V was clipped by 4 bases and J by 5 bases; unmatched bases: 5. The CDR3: CAWTSGGAGETQYF. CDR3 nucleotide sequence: TGTGCCTGGACTAGCGGGGGGGCGGGGGAGACCCAGTACTTC.

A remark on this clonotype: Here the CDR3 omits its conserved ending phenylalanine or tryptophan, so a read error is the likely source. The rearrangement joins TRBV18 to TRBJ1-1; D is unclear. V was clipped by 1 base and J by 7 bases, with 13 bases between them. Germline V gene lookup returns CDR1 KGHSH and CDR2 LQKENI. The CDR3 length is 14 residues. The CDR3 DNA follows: TGTGCCAGCTCACCACAGGCCCAACCCGATGAAGCTTTCCTT. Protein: CASSPQAQPDEAFL.

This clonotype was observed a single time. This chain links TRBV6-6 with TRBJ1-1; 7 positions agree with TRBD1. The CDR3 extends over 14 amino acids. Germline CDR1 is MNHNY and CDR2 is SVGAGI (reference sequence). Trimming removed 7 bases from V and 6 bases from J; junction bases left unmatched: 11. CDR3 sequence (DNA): TGTGCCAGCAAAGGGGGAGGGGGCAGGCCTGAAGCTTTCTTT. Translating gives CASKGGGGRPEAFF.

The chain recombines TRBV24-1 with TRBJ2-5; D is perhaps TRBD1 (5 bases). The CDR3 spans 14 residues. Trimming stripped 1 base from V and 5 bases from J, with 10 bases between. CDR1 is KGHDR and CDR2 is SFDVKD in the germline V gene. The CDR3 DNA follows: TGTGCCACCAGTGATTTCGGACAAGACGAGACCCAGTACTTC. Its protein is CATSDFGQDETQYF.

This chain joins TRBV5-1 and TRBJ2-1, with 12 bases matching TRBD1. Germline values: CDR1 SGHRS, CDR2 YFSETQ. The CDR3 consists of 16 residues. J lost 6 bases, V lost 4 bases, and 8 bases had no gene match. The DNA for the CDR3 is TGCGCCAGCAGCCGAACCGGGACAGGGGGCGTCAATGAGCAGTTCTTC. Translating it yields CASSRTGTGGVNEQFF. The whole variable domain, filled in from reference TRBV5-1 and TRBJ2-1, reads KAGVTQTPRYLIKTRGQQVTLSCSPISGHRSVSWYQQTPGQGLQFLFEYFSETQRNKGNFPGRFSGRQFSNSRSEMNVSTLELGDSALYLCASSRTGTGGVNEQFFGPGTRLTVL.

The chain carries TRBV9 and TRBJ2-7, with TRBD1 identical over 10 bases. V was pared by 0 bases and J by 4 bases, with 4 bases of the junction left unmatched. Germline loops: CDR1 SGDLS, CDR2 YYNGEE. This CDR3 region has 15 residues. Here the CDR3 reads CASSVAMDRGYEQYF. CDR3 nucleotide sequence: TGTGCCAGCAGCGTAGCTATGGACAGGGGGTACGAGCAGTACTTC.

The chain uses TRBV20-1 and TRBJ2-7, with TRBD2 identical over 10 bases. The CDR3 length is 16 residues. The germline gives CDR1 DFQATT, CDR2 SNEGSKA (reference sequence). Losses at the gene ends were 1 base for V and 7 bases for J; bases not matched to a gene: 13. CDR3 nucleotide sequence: TGCAGTGCTAGAGCTCCGACTAGCGGGTCGGCCGTGGAGCAGTACTTC. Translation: CSARAPTSGSAVEQYF.

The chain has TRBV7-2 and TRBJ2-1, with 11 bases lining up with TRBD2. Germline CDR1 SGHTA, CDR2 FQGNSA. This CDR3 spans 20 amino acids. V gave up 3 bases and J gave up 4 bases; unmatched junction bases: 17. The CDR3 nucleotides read TGTGCCAGCAGCTTGGAGGGTATTTTTAGCGGGGGGGGGCTATACAATGAGCAGTTCTTC. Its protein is CASSLEGIFSGGGLYNEQFF.

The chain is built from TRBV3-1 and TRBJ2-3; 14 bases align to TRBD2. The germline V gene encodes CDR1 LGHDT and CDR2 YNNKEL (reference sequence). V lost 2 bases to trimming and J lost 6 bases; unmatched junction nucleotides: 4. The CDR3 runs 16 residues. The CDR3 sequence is CASSQRLAGGTDTQYF. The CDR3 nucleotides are TGTGCCAGCAGCCAAAGACTAGCGGGGGGGACCGATACGCAGTATTTT.

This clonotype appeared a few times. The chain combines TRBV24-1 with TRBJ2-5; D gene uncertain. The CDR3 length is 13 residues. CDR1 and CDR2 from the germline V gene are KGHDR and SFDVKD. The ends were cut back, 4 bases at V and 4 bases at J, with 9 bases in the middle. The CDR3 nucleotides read TGTGCCACCAGTGAGAGGCTCCCAGAGACCCAGTACTTC. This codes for CATSERLPETQYF.

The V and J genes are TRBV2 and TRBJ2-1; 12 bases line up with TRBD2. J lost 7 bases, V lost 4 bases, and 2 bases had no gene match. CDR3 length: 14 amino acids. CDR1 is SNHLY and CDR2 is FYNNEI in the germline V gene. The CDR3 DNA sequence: TGTGCCAGCAGTGGGACTAGCGGGGCGAATGAGCAGTTCTTC. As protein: CASSGTSGANEQFF.

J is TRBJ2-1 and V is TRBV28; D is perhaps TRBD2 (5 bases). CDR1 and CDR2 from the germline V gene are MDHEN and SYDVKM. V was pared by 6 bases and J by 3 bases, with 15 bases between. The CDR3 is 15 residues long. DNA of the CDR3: TGTGCCAGCAGCCCAACGTCTAGCTTCTACAATGAGCAGTTCTTC. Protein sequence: CASSPTSSFYNEQFF.

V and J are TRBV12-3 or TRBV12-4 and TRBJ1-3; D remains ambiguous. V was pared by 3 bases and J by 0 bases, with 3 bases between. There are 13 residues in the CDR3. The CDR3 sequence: CASSFTSGNTIYF. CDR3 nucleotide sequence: TGTGCCAGCAGTTTTACCTCTGGAAACACCATATATTTT.

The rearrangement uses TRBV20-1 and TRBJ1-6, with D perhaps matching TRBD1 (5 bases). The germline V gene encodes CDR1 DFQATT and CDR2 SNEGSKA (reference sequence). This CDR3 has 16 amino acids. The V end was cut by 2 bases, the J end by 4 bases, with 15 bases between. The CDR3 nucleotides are TGCAGTGCTAGAAAGAGGGGCCTCGATTATAATTCACCCCTCCACTTT. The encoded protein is CSARKRGLDYNSPLHF.

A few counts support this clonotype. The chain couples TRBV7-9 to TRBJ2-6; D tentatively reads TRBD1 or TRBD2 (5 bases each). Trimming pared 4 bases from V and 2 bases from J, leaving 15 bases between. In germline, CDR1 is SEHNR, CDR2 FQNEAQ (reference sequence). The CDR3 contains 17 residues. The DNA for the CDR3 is TGTGCCAGCAGCTCTACAGTTCTGGGGGCTGGGGCCAACGTCCTGACTTTC. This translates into CASSSTVLGAGANVLTF.

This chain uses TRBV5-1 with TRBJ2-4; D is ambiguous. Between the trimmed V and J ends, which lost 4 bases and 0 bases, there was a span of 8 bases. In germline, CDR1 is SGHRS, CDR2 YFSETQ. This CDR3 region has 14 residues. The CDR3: CASSVDPAKNIQYF. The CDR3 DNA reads TGCGCCAGCAGCGTAGACCCAGCCAAAAACATTCAGTACTTC.

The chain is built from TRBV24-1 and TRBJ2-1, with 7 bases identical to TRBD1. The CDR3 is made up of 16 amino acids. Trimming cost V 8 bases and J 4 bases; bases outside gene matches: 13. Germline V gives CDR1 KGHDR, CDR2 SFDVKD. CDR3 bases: TGTGCCACCACCCGAGTCGGGACAGTCTTTTACAATGAGCAGTTCTTC. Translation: CATTRVGTVFYNEQFF.

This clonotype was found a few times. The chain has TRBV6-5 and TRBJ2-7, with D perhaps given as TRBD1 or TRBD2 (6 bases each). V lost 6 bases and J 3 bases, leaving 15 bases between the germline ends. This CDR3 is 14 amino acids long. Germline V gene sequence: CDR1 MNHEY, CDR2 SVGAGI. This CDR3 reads CASRGLEGGYEQYF. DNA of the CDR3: TGTGCCAGCAGAGGGCTGGAGGGGGGCTACGAGCAGTACTTC.

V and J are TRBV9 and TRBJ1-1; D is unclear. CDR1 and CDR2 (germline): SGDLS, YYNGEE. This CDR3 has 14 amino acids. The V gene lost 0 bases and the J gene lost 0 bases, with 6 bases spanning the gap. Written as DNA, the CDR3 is TGTGCCAGCAGCGTAGATCCAGTGAACACTGAAGCTTTCTTT. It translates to CASSVDPVNTEAFF.

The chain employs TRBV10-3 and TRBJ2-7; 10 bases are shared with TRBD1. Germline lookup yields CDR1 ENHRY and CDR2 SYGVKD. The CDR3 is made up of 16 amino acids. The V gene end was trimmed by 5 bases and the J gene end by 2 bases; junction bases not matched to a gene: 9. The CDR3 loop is CAISQEGQGITYEQYF. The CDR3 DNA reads TGTGCCATCAGTCAAGAGGGACAGGGGATCACCTACGAGCAGTACTTC.

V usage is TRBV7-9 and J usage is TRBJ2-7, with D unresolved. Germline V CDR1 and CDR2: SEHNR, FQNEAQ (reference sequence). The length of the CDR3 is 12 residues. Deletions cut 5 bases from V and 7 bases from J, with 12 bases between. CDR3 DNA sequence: TGTGCCAGCAGCCCCTCCCTGGGGGAGCAGTACTTC. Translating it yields CASSPSLGEQYF.

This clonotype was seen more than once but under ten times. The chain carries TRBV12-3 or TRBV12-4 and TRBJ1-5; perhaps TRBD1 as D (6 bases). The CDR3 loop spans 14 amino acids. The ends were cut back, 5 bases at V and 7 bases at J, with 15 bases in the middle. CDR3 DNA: TGTGCCAGCAGTCCCCACAGGGTTCAGCAGCCCCAGCATTTT. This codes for CASSPHRVQQPQHF.

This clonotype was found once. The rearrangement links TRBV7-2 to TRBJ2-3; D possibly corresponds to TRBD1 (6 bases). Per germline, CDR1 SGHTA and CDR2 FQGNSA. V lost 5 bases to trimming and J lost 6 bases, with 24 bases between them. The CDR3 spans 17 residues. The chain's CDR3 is CASSAKRTEMRWDTQYF. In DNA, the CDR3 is TGTGCCAGCAGCGCGAAAAGGACAGAAATGAGGTGGGATACGCAGTATTTT.

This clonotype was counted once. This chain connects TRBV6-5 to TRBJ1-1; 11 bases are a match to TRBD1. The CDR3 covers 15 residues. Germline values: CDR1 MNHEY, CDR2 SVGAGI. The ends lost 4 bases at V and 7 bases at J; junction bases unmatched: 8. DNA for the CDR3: TGTGCCAGCAGTTCGGACAGGGGGCCAAACGGTGAAGCTTTCTTT. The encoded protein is CASSSDRGPNGEAFF.

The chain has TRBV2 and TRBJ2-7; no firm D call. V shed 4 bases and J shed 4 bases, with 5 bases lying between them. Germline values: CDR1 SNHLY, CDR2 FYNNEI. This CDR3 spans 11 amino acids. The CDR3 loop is CASSALYEQYF. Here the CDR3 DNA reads TGTGCCAGCAGTGCCCTTTACGAGCAGTACTTC.

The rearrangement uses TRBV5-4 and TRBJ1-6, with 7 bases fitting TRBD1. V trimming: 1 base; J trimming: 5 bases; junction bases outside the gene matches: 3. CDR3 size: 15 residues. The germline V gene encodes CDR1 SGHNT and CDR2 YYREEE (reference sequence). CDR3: CASSLLDRDNSPLHF. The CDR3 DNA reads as TGTGCCAGCAGCTTGCTCGACAGGGATAATTCACCCCTCCACTTT.